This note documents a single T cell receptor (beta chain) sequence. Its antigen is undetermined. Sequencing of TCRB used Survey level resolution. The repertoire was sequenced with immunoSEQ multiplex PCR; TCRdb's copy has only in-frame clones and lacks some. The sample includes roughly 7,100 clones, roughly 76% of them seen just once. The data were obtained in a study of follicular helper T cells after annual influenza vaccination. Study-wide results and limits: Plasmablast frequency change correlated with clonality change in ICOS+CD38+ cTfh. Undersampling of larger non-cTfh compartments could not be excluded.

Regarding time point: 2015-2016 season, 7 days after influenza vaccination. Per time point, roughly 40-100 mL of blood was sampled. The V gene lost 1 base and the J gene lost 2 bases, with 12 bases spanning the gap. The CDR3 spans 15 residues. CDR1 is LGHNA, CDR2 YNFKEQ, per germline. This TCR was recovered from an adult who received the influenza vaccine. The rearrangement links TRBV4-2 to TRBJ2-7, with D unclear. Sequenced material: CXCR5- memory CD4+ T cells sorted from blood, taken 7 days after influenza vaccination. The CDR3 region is CASSQVGPSPYEQYF. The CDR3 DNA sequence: TGTGCCAGCAGCCAAGTAGGTCCGTCCCCCTACGAGCAGTACTTC.